This T cell receptor (beta chain) derives from a study of blood T cell repertoires in COVID-19. Germline-derived CDR1 and CDR2 are SGHVS and FQNEAQ. The CDR3 totals 16 residues. Trimming shortened V by 6 bases and J by 4 bases, and 20 bases separated the two germline ends. This clone has just one count. Data came from immunoSEQ multiplex PCR; TCRdb stores just in-frame clones and leaves some out. The sample includes 200,000 or so clones, about nine tenths of them seen just once. This clonotype was sampled from a woman aged 65 to 85 with acute or convalescent COVID-19. Input material: peripheral blood. The chain has TRBV7-8 and TRBJ2-3, with D perhaps matching TRBD1 (6 bases). DNA of the CDR3: TGTGCCAGCAGTTCCAGGGGTGCCCGAGGATCAGATACGCAGTATTTT. This codes for CASSSRGARGSDTQYF.